The clone carrying this T cell receptor (beta chain) was detected once. Source study methods: The assay estimated nucleated cells by amplifying reference gene primers. Libraries were prepared by immunoSEQ multiplex PCR; TCRdb keeps only in-frame clonotypes and omits some of them. The V and J calls and clone size were taken over from that table, and D and trimming were inferred from the DNA. In the table there are around 300,000 clones, almost 85% of which are singletons. The V end lost 3 bases, the J end lost 7 bases, and 16 bases lay between the germline ends. The length of the CDR3 is 15 residues. Germline assignment: CDR1 SGHRS and CDR2 YFSETQ. This record belongs to a study of blood T cell repertoires in COVID-19. Overall study context: Spain, Italy and the United States supplied samples that represented acute and convalescent COVID-19.

The V gene is TRBV5-1, the J gene TRBJ1-4; TRBD1 is a possible D gene (5 bases). The sequence was collected from a human donor in a cohort sampled during active COVID-19. The specimen sequenced was peripheral blood. CDR3 nucleotides: TGCGCCAGCAGCTCGGGGCTCATCGGGGGTGAAAAACTGTTTTTT. The encoded protein is CASSSGLIGGEKLFF. The whole variable domain, remainder taken from reference TRBV5-1 and TRBJ1-4, is KAGVTQTPRYLIKTRGQQVTLSCSPISGHRSVSWYQQTPGQGLQFLFEYFSETQRNKGNFPGRFSGRQFSNSRSEMNVSTLELGDSALYLCASSSGLIGGEKLFFGSGTQLSVL.